This T cell receptor (beta chain) comes out of a study of CD8 T cells in ankylosing spondylitis. Trimming removed 3 bases from V and 1 base from J, with 15 bases in between. The length of the CDR3 is 17 residues. TCRdb used MiXCR to reprocess the 5' RACE reads, holding one entry per CDR3 protein. The repertoire holds 37,000 or so distinct CDR3 sequences, with approximately 15% as singletons. Study results and limitations: A number of the motif variants had already been described in reactive arthritis synovial fluid and blood. Matched ankylosing spondylitis synovial fluid reportedly showed significant enrichment of disease-linked clones. Seemingly characteristic of ankylosing spondylitis blood was a TCR beta motif consisting of 7 or 8 highly homologous variants.

A remark on this clonotype: Its target is unknown.

The receptor was derived from a male donor with ankylosing spondylitis or in good health (not recorded which). What was sequenced was blood. The gene calls are TRBV12-3 or TRBV12-4 and TRBJ2-2; no definite D call. The CDR3 DNA reads TGTGCCAGCAGTTTCCTTACCGCAGCCTTGAACACCGGGGAGCTGTTTTTT. Translating it yields CASSFLTAALNTGELFF.